This T cell receptor beta chain derives from a study of T-cell reconstitution after alpha-beta-depleted transplantation in children. Findings and limits, study-wide: Some patients owed their high day-60 TCRbeta diversity to surviving recipient T cells and thymic progenitors. T-cell counts and diversity at one year following transplant were attributed mainly to newly produced T cells. By about two months after transplant, alpha-beta T cells reportedly arose from several hundred graft clones that had expanded.

There are a few counts of this clonotype. The antigen is not known. Construction of the TCRbeta library involved unique molecular identifiers. TCRdb reanalysed the PCR reads using MiXCR and keeps one entry per CDR3 protein. The data contain fewer than 550,000 distinct CDR3 sequences, over 10% of them singletons. Deletions cut 1 base from V and 4 bases from J, with 13 bases between. Germline V gene data show CDR1 as SGHTA and CDR2 as FQGNSA. The CDR3 is made up of 15 amino acids. This chain connects TRBV7-2 to TRBJ2-5; D remains unclear. The clonotype comes from a female patient aged 2-15 years who had a stem cell transplant for aplastic anemia, so the T cells may come from the graft donor. This sample comprised PBMCs, mostly from graft donor cells, obtained 180 days after TCRalphabeta/CD19-depleted stem cell transplant. The CDR3 sequence: CASSLVWSDGETQYF. In nucleotides, the CDR3 is TGTGCCAGCAGCTTAGTCTGGTCAGACGGAGAGACCCAGTACTTC.